Shown below are 16 T cell receptor beta chains from a single sample sequenced in a study of cytomegalovirus exposure and HLA in healthy donors. With 60 Vbeta and 13 Jbeta primers, the PCR was carried out. Libraries were prepared by immunoSEQ multiplex PCR; TCRdb keeps only in-frame clonotypes and omits some of them. The table includes 150,000 to 200,000 clones, about 77% detected once. The sequenced sample was PBMCs. The receptors derive from a man in his late teens or twenties in good health and CMV-seropositive.

CDR3 in DNA: TGCAGCGTTAATGCAGACTCCTACGAGCAGTACTTC. Amino acids: CSVNADSYEQYF. V and J are TRBV29-1 and TRBJ2-7, with unresolved D. Deletions cut 5 bases from V and 0 bases from J, with 8 bases between. CDR1 and CDR2 (germline): SQVTM, ANQGSEA. The CDR3 contains 12 residues.

The chain uses TRBV27 and TRBJ1-1; the D gene is possibly TRBD1 (5 bases). The CDR3 totals 15 residues. In germline, CDR1 is MNHEY, CDR2 SMNVEV (reference sequence). With 3 bases removed from V and 2 bases from J, the gap between germline ends came to 13 bases. CDR3 protein: CASSFSGGANTEAFF. The CDR3 bases are TGTGCCAGCAGTTTTTCCGGGGGAGCTAACACTGAAGCTTTCTTT.

A single count supports this clone. The chain uses TRBV2 and TRBJ1-3, with D perhaps TRBD1 (6 bases). The V end lost 7 bases, the J end lost 0 bases, and 16 bases lay between the germline ends. The length of the CDR3 is 16 residues. Per germline, CDR1 SNHLY and CDR2 FYNNEI. CDR3 amino acids: CASTQTGTVSGNTIYF. The DNA of the CDR3 is TGTGCCAGCACCCAGACAGGCACTGTCTCTGGAAACACCATATATTTT.

This clone has just a few counts. V is TRBV7-8 and J is TRBJ2-5; TRBD1 matches at 10 bases. V was pared by 0 bases and J by 6 bases, with 7 bases of the junction left unmatched. Germline CDR1 and CDR2: SGHVS and FQNEAQ. The CDR3 runs to 16 residues. DNA of the CDR3: TGTGCCAGCAGCTTAGCAAGACAGGGGGCTTGGAAGACCCAGTACTTC. This encodes CASSLARQGAWKTQYF.

J is TRBJ2-2 and V is TRBV6-6, with D perhaps TRBD1 (6 bases). Germline-derived CDR1 and CDR2 are MNHNY and SVGAGI (reference sequence). The V end lost 2 bases, the J end lost 5 bases, and 15 bases lay between the germline ends. This CDR3 contains 16 residues. The CDR3 spells CASSYTLQGQTGELFF. CDR3 nucleotides: TGTGCCAGCAGTTACACCCTACAGGGTCAAACCGGGGAGCTGTTTTTT.

This clone was detected a few times. The V call is TRBV19, the J call TRBJ2-7, with 10 bases fitting TRBD1. The CDR3 contains 15 residues. The junction had 6 bases not matched to a gene; V was cut back by 6 bases and J by 1 base. The germline CDR1 and CDR2 sequences are LNHDA and SQIVND (reference sequence). The CDR3 loop reads CASRLTGGASYEQYF. CDR3 nucleotide sequence: TGTGCCAGTAGATTGACAGGGGGCGCTTCCTACGAGCAGTACTTC.

The J gene is TRBJ2-7, the V gene TRBV6-5; D possibly corresponds to TRBD1 (5 bases). The CDR3 is 12 amino acids. V dropped 11 bases and J dropped 0 bases, with 11 bases sitting between them. Germline V gene sequence: CDR1 MNHEY, CDR2 SVGAGI. CDR3 loop: CASGASSYEQYF. CDR3 coding DNA: TGTGCCTCTGGGGCCAGCTCCTACGAGCAGTACTTC.

The CDR3 DNA is TGCAGCGTTGAAGAGGAGGGGAGGACTGAAGCTTTCTTT. The encoded protein is CSVEEEGRTEAFF. The chain recombines TRBV29-1 with TRBJ1-1; the D gene is possibly TRBD1 (5 bases). Trimming cost V 0 bases and J 5 bases, with 10 bases left between them. The CDR3 spans 13 residues. Germline CDR1 and CDR2: SQVTM and ANQGSEA. Supplemented by reference TRBV29-1 and TRBJ1-1, the full variable domain reads SAVISQKPSRDICQRGTSLTIQCQVDSQVTMMFWYRQQPGQSLTLIATANQGSEATYESGFVIDKFPISRPNLTFSTLTVSNMSPEDSSIYLCSVEEEGRTEAFFGQGTRLTVV.

This rearrangement joins TRBV6-5 to TRBJ1-2; 10 bases fit TRBD1. The J segment lost 4 bases and the V segment lost 5 bases, leaving 7 bases of the junction unmatched. Germline V gene lookup returns CDR1 MNHEY and CDR2 SVGAGI. This CDR3 has 15 residues. In DNA, the CDR3 is TGTGCCAGCAGTCCCTGGACAGGGGGGATCTATGGCTACACCTTC. Translated, it gives CASSPWTGGIYGYTF.

V and J are TRBV5-4 and TRBJ1-1; D remains unclear. The CDR3 spans 13 residues. Looked up from germline, CDR1 is SGHNT and CDR2 is YYREEE (reference sequence). Between the trimmed V and J ends, which lost 2 bases and 1 base, there was a span of 6 bases. As DNA, the CDR3 is TGTGCCAGCAGCTTCTCAGGGAACACTGAAGCTTTCTTT. Its translation: CASSFSGNTEAFF.

The chain joins TRBV2 to TRBJ1-1; weak D call: TRBD1 (6 bases). This CDR3 has 15 amino acids. Germline V gives CDR1 SNHLY, CDR2 FYNNEI. V was trimmed by 6 bases and J by 2 bases, leaving 16 bases between them. The CDR3 nucleotides read TGTGCCAGCAGCGACCAGGGGCGGGCAAACACTGAAGCTTTCTTT. This sequence encodes CASSDQGRANTEAFF.

This clone was recorded a few times. V gene TRBV30 combines with J gene TRBJ2-1; TRBD2 is a possible D gene (6 bases). Germline V CDR1 and CDR2: GTSNPN, SVGIG (reference sequence). This CDR3 has 11 residues. V dropped 0 bases and J dropped 9 bases, with 6 bases sitting between them. CDR3 nucleotide sequence: TGTGCCTGGAGTGTAGCGGGTGAGCAGTTCTTC. Protein sequence: CAWSVAGEQFF.

This clone was observed a few times. This rearrangement joins TRBV5-1 to TRBJ2-3; 7 nucleotides agree with TRBD1. Trimming took 4 bases from V and 0 from J; bases not matched to a gene: 8. This CDR3 is 16 amino acids long. The germline CDR1 and CDR2 sequences are SGHRS and YFSETQ. The CDR3 loop reads CASSRQGLESTDTQYF. The CDR3 bases are TGCGCCAGCAGCCGACAGGGCCTGGAGAGCACAGATACGCAGTATTTT.

The CDR3 nucleotides are TGTGCCACCAGCAGAGATCTTAGGGCAGGGAACCAGCCCCAGCATTTT. It codes for CATSRDLRAGNQPQHF. This chain uses TRBV15 with TRBJ1-5; D possibly corresponds to TRBD1 (5 bases). The CDR3 spans 16 residues. V dropped 0 bases and J dropped 7 bases, with 16 bases sitting between them. Germline V gene data show CDR1 as LNHNV and CDR2 as YYDKDF (reference sequence).

V gene TRBV5-1 combines with J gene TRBJ2-2; 7 nucleotides line up with TRBD2. This CDR3 is built from 17 residues. V gave up 4 bases and J gave up 5 bases; unmatched junction bases: 14. Germline assignment: CDR1 SGHRS and CDR2 YFSETQ. The CDR3 loop reads CASSPSRAGALTGELFF. In nucleotides, the CDR3 is TGCGCCAGCAGCCCCTCGAGGGCGGGAGCACTTACCGGGGAGCTGTTTTTT.

This clone has more than one count but fewer than ten. The chain combines TRBV6-5 with TRBJ2-7; D not certain. V dropped 1 base and J dropped 2 bases, with 9 bases sitting between them. The germline V gene has CDR1 MNHEY and CDR2 SVGAGI. This CDR3 has 14 amino acids. The CDR3 here is CASSYFDTPYEQYF. Here the CDR3 DNA reads TGTGCCAGCAGTTACTTCGACACCCCCTACGAGCAGTACTTC.